This T cell receptor (beta chain) was retrieved from a study of Ad26.COV2.S vaccination and SARS-CoV-2 variants. Across the study: A COV1001 Ad26.COV2.S trial-arm participant provided the sample.

The data were produced by immunoSEQ multiplex PCR, yet TCRdb's version contains in-frame clones alone and is incomplete. Counted here are hundreds of thousands of clones, around 90% occurring once; the ten biggest clones make up 9% to 15%. This CDR3 is built from 14 residues. Germline V gene data show CDR1 as SGHTA and CDR2 as FQGTGA. Deletions cut 5 bases from V and 7 bases from J, with 12 bases between. Treatment here: roughly 19 received Ad26.COV2.S at low or high dose, single or two shots; roughly five received placebo; per-sample allocation not given. Day 63 after the first injection of vaccine or placebo was the sampling time.

This TCR was sampled from a person aged 18 to 59 who received the Ad26.COV2.S COVID-19 vaccine or a placebo. The chain joins TRBV7-3 to TRBJ1-6; D may be TRBD1 (6 bases). The specimen was peripheral blood, collected in a trial of Ad26.COV2.S vaccine versus placebo. The CDR3 spells CASSQGQPNSPLHF. The CDR3 DNA is TGTGCCAGCAGCCAAGGACAGCCGAATTCACCCCTCCACTTT.